The clone carrying this T cell receptor (beta chain) came up many times. Indicated time point: newly diagnosed GD, antithyroid drugs for less than 3 months. Scientists built the TCR library using RNA that was extracted from PBMCs. These data are taken from a study of regulatory T cells in long-lasting Graves disease. Arm-PCR of CDR3 regions and iRepertoire HTBI primers were the basis on which TCR beta libraries were built. TCRdb fed the multiplex PCR reads into MiXCR, producing one record per CDR3 protein. The sample contains about half a million distinct CDR3 sequences, around 13% of which appear only once. CDR3 length: 17 residues. Germline CDR1 SGHNT, CDR2 YENEEA. Germline trimming cut 4 bases from V and 0 bases from J; bases unmatched to any gene: 8. The same sample was also studied in work on T cells in Graves' hyperthyroidism and ophthalmopathy. In that study: Blood held most thyroid clonotypes expanded above 0.001 frequency.

The input for sequencing was peripheral blood mononuclear cells (PBMCs), taken at new diagnosis, from a patient treated with antithyroid drugs. The receptor was derived from a woman aged 25 to 39 with Graves disease. This chain links TRBV11-3 with TRBJ2-1; 8 bases are a match to TRBD2. The CDR3 spells CASSSRSGRSSYNEQFF. The CDR3, as DNA: TGTGCCAGCAGCTCCCGGAGCGGGAGAAGCTCCTACAATGAGCAGTTCTTC.